The next 15 T cell receptor beta chains were all read from a single sample in a study of CD8 T cells in ankylosing spondylitis. Findings and limits, study-wide: It appeared that ankylosing spondylitis blood was characterized by a TCR beta motif of several highly homologous variants.

These receptors have no known antigen. TCRdb redid the calling of the 5' RACE reads with MiXCR, one entry per CDR3 protein. The sample has some 100,000 distinct CDR3 sequences, about 8.3% seen once. What was sequenced was blood, either unsorted or a sorted T cell fraction (not recorded which). These receptors all stem from a male donor with ankylosing spondylitis.

This clonotype was seen only a few times. The chain uses TRBV20-1 and TRBJ2-7; 8 bases are a match to TRBD1. V lost 4 bases and J lost 7; bases outside the gene matches: 6. The CDR3 spans 12 residues. Germline V gene sequence: CDR1 DFQATT, CDR2 SNEGSKA (reference sequence). CDR3 DNA: TGCAGTGCTACCACAGGGGGTAATGAGCAGTACGTC. Protein: CSATTGGNEQYV.

This clonotype occurred many times. Here the CDR3 reads CASSEAWEGWGEQFF. The CDR3 nucleotides read TGTGCCAGCAGTGAAGCCTGGGAGGGGTGGGGTGAGCAGTTCTTC. This rearrangement joins TRBV2 to TRBJ2-1, with TRBD2 identical over 7 bases. CDR1 and CDR2 (germline): SNHLY, FYNNEI. J was trimmed by 9 bases and V by 0 bases; bases with no gene match: 8. The CDR3 loop spans 15 amino acids.

This clonotype has a count of ten or more. The chain carries TRBV10-2 and TRBJ1-2; D gene unclear. Deletions cut 2 bases from V and 5 bases from J, with 3 bases between. The germline CDR1 and CDR2 sequences are WSHSY and SAAADI. CDR3 size: 11 residues. The CDR3 spells CASSEGYGYTF. Here the CDR3 DNA reads TGCGCCAGCAGTGAGGGGTATGGCTACACCTTC.

On this clonotype itself: With a much larger clone just one base away, this may be a read error. V usage is TRBV6-1 and J usage is TRBJ2-1, with 12 bases lining up with TRBD2. This CDR3 is 19 amino acids long. CDR1 and CDR2 (germline): MNHNS, SASEGT. Trimming cost V 7 bases and J 7 bases; bases outside gene matches: 20. The CDR3 DNA reads TGTGCCAGCAAGGAAACCGGGACTAGCGGGCCCCAACGCTCGAATGAGCAGTTCTTC. Residues: CASKETGTSGPQRSNEQFF.

The chain has TRBV4-1 and TRBJ1-1; D gene ambiguous. CDR1 is MGHRA and CDR2 is YSYEKL in the germline V gene. The CDR3 consists of 12 residues. Trimming pared 0 bases from V and 1 base from J, leaving 0 bases between. CDR3 DNA sequence: TGCGCCAGCAGCCAAGAGAACACTGAAGCTTTCTTT. It encodes CASSQENTEAFF.

In this sample, this clonotype turned up many times. The chain links TRBV20-1 to TRBJ1-1; no clear D gene. Trimming shortened V by 0 bases and J by 5 bases, and 13 bases separated the two germline ends. This CDR3 comprises 14 residues. The germline V gene has CDR1 DFQATT and CDR2 SNEGSKA (reference sequence). The CDR3 nucleotides read TGCAGTGCTAGAGATTACAGAGTAAGGACTGAAGCTTTCTTT. Protein sequence: CSARDYRVRTEAFF.

V and J are TRBV3-1 and TRBJ1-2; TRBD1 matches at 8 bases. The CDR3 is 15 amino acids. Trimming at V came to 0 bases and at J to 3 bases, leaving 3 bases not matched to a gene. Germline V gene data show CDR1 as LGHDT and CDR2 as YNNKEL (reference sequence). CDR3 protein: CASSQEDRDHYGYTF. The CDR3, as DNA: TGTGCCAGCAGCCAAGAGGACAGGGACCACTATGGCTACACCTTC.

This clonotype has only a few counts. The chain employs TRBV6-1 and TRBJ2-7; 11 positions match TRBD2. Trimming took 7 bases from V and 4 from J; bases not matched to a gene: 6. The CDR3 length is 14 residues. Germline assignment: CDR1 MNHNS and CDR2 SASEGT. The chain's CDR3 is CASTFTSGSYEQYF. Here the CDR3 DNA reads TGTGCCAGCACCTTCACTAGCGGGAGTTACGAGCAGTACTTC.

The J gene is TRBJ2-5, the V gene TRBV15; D call uncertain. V lost 5 bases and J 5 bases, leaving 9 bases between the germline ends. The CDR3 length is 12 residues. From germline, CDR1 is LNHNV and CDR2 YYDKDF (reference sequence). CDR3 sequence: CATSLDSETQYF. In nucleotides, the CDR3 is TGTGCCACCAGCCTCGACTCGGAGACCCAGTACTTC. The variable domain in full, with the rest retrieved from reference TRBV15 and TRBJ2-5, is DAMVIQNPRYQVTQFGKPVTLSCSQTLNHNVMYWYQQKSSQAPKLLFHYYDKDFNNEADTPDNFQSRRPNTSFCFLDIRSPGLGDTAMYLCATSLDSETQYFGPGTRLLVL.

The chain combines TRBV4-1 with TRBJ2-2; D is unclear. V shed 2 bases and J shed 5 bases, with 3 bases lying between them. Germline V gene sequence: CDR1 MGHRA, CDR2 YSYEKL. This CDR3 is 12 amino acids long. CDR3 amino acids: CASSQRTGELFF. The DNA of the CDR3 is TGCGCCAGCAGCCAAAGGACCGGGGAGCTGTTTTTT.

In this sample, this clonotype turned up many times. V is TRBV2 and J is TRBJ2-3; D is perhaps TRBD1 or TRBD2 (5 bases each). Trimming shortened V by 3 bases and J by 1 base, and 11 bases separated the two germline ends. This CDR3 has 15 residues. CDR1 SNHLY and CDR2 FYNNEI come from the germline V gene. CDR3 sequence reads: CASSDLVGGTDTQYF. DNA of the CDR3: TGTGCCAGCAGTGATTTAGTGGGGGGCACAGATACGCAGTATTTT.

The chain is built from TRBV13 and TRBJ2-1; the D is unclear. The CDR3 length is 15 residues. The germline gives CDR1 PRHDT, CDR2 FYEKMQ (reference sequence). Trimming took off 0 bases at V and 4 bases at J, with 10 bases between the two ends. The CDR3 sequence is CASSLGEEGYNEQFF. The CDR3 coding sequence is TGTGCCAGCAGCTTAGGGGAAGAAGGGTACAATGAGCAGTTCTTC.

This sequence joins TRBV7-9 and TRBJ2-3; a weak D match, TRBD2 (6 bases). Between the trimmed V and J ends, which lost 5 bases and 6 bases, there was a span of 6 bases. This CDR3 has 11 amino acids. Germline V gene lookup returns CDR1 SEHNR and CDR2 FQNEAQ (reference sequence). CDR3 nucleotides: TGTGCCAGCAGCCGGGGGGATACGCAGTATTTT. It encodes CASSRGDTQYF.

This clonotype has at least ten counts. This chain connects TRBV28 to TRBJ2-2; either TRBD1 or TRBD2 may fit D (6 bases each). The CDR3 runs to 15 residues. Germline loops: CDR1 MDHEN, CDR2 SYDVKM. The V end was cut by 5 bases, the J end by 8 bases, with 18 bases between. The CDR3 reads CASSPSGGQQGELFF. As DNA, the CDR3 is TGTGCCAGCAGTCCCTCCGGGGGACAACAAGGGGAGCTGTTTTTT.

This clonotype was observed at least ten times. The chain recombines TRBV20-1 with TRBJ2-5, with TRBD2 as a possible D gene (5 bases). CDR3 length: 15 amino acids. Germline lookup yields CDR1 DFQATT and CDR2 SNEGSKA (reference sequence). V was shortened by 3 bases and J by 5 bases, with 19 bases between the two germline ends. The CDR3 DNA is TGCAGTGCTAGGATGGCAGAGGGCGATTTGGAGACCCAGTACTTC. Amino acids: CSARMAEGDLETQYF.